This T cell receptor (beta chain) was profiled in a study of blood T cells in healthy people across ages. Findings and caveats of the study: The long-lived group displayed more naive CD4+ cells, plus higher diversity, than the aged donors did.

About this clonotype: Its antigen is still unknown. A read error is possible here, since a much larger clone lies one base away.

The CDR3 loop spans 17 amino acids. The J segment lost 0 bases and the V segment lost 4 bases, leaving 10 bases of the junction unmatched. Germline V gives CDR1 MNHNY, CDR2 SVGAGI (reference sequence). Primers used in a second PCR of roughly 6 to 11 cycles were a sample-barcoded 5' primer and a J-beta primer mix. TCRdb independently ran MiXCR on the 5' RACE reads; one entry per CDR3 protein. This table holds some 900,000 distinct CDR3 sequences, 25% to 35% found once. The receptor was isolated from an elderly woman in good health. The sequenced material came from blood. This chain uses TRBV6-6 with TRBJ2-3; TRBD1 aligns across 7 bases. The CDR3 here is CASSSKTGTTSTDTQYF. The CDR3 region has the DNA TGTGCCAGCAGTTCGAAGACAGGGACCACCAGCACAGATACGCAGTATTTT.